The sample holds a few counts of the clone carrying this T cell receptor beta chain. Its antigen is not identified. Trimming took off 4 bases at V and 7 bases at J, with 4 bases between the two ends. The CDR3 extends over 11 amino acids. Germline V gene lookup returns CDR1 SEHNR and CDR2 FQNEAQ (reference sequence). The data are from a study of post-analysis software for immune sequencing data. Study-level information: Several disease courses (relapsing-remitting, secondary progressive and progressive-relapsing) of multiple sclerosis were included. Whole-study results and caveats: Higher frequency in patients than in controls was seen for roughly five TRBV segments, with TRBV5-6, TRBV5-1 and TRBV20-1 among them. Significantly lower normalized Chao1 diversity was found in patients with multiple sclerosis relative to controls.

The library was made from cDNA and included unique molecular identifiers. T cells numbering about 0.85 to 11 million yielded cDNA molecules that totaled about 500,000. TCRdb re-called the PCR reads through MiXCR, storing one row per CDR3 protein. In the table there are a few hundred thousand distinct CDR3 sequences, 30% to 45% of which are singletons. The sequencing input was blood. The clonotype was recovered from a girl between 5 and 17 years old with multiple sclerosis. The chain links TRBV7-9 to TRBJ1-4; D remains unclear. The CDR3 nucleotides are TGTGCCAGCAGCTCTCCTGAAAAACTGTTTTTT. This codes for CASSSPEKLFF.